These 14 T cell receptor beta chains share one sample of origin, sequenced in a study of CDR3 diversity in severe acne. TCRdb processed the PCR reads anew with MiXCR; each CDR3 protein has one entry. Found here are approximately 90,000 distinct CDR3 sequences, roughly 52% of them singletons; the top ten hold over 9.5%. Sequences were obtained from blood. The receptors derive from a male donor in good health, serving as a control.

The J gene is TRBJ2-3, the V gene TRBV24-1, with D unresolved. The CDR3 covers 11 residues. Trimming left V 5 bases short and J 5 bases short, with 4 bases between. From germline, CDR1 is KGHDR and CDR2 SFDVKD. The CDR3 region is CATSVRDTQYF. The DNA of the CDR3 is TGTGCCACCAGTGTGCGAGATACGCAGTATTTT.

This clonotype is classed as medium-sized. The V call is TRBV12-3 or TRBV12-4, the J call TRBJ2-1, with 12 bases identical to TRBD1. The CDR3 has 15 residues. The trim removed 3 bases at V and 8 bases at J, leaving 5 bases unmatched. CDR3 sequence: CASSLGTGGGDEQFF. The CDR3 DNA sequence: TGTGCCAGCAGTTTGGGGACAGGGGGCGGCGATGAGCAGTTCTTC.

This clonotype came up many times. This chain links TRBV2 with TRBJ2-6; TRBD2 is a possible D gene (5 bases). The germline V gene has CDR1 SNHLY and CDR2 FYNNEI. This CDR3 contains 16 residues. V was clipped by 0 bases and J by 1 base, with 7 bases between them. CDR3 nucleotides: TGTGCCAGCAGTGAAGCGGGCGGGTCTGGGGCCAACGTCCTGACTTTC. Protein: CASSEAGGSGANVLTF.

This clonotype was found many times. The CDR3 spells CASRYQDFSGNTIYF. CDR3 bases: TGTGCCAGCCGCTACCAGGATTTCTCTGGAAACACCATATATTTT. The chain joins TRBV2 to TRBJ1-3, with unresolved D. The CDR3 loop spans 15 amino acids. Trimming took 8 bases from V and 0 from J, leaving 14 bases between them. From germline, CDR1 is SNHLY and CDR2 FYNNEI.

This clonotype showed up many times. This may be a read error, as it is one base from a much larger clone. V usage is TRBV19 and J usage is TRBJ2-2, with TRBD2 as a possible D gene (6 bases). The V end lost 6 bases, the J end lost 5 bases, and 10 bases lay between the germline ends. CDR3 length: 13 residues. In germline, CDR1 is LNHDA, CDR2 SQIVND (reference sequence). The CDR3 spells CASSRRETGELFF. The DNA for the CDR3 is TGTGCCAGTAGCCGGAGGGAAACCGGGGAGCTGTTTTTT.

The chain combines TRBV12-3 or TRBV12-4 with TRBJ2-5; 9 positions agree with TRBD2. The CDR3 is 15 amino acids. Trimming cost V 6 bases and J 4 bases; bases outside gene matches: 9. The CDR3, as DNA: TGTGCCAGCAGGCTGGGCGGGAGGGCCTTAGAGACCCAGTACTTC. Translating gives CASRLGGRALETQYF.

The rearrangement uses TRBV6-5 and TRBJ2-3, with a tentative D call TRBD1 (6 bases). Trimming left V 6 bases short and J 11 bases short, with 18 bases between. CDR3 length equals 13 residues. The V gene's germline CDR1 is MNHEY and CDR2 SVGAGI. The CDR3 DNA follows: TGTGCCAGCAGCCCTGACAGGAACAATGAGCAGTATTTT. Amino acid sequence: CASSPDRNNEQYF.

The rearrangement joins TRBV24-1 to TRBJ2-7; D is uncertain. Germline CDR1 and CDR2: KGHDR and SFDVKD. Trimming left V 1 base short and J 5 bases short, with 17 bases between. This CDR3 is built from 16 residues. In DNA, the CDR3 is TGTGCCACCAGTGATTTATCGGGCAGTCCTCCCCACGAGCAGTACTTC. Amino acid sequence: CATSDLSGSPPHEQYF.

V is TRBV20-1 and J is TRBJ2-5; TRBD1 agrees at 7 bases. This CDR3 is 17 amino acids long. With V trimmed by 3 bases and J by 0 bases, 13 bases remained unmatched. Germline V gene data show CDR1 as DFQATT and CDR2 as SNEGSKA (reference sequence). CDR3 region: CSASETGSALNQETQYF. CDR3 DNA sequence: TGCAGTGCTAGTGAGACAGGGTCGGCCCTCAACCAAGAGACCCAGTACTTC.

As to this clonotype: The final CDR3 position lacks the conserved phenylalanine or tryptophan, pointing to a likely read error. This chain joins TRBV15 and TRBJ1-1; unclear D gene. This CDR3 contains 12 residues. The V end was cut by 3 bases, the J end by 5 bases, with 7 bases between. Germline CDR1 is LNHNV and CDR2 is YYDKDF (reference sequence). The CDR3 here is CATSRSWTEAFL. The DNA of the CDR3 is TGTGCCACCAGCAGGTCCTGGACTGAAGCTTTCCTT.

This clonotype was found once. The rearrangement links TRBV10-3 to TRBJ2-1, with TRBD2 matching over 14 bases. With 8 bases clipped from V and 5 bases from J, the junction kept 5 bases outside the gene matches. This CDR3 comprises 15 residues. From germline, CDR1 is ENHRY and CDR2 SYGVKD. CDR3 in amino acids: CAIEAGLAGDNEQFF. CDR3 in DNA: TGTGCCATCGAGGCGGGACTAGCGGGAGACAATGAGCAGTTCTTC.

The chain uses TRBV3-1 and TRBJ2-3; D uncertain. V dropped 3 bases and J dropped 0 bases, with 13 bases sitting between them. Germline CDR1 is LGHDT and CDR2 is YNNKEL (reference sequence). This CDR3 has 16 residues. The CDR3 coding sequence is TGTGCCAGCAGCCAGGATCCACTTTCTAGCACAGATACGCAGTATTTT. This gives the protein CASSQDPLSSTDTQYF.

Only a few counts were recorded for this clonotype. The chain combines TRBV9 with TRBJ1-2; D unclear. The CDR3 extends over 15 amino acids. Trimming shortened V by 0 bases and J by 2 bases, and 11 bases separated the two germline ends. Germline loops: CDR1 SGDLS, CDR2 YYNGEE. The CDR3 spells CASSVESGRNYGYTF. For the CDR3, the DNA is TGTGCCAGCAGCGTAGAATCCGGCAGAAACTATGGCTACACCTTC.

The CDR3 DNA sequence: TGCGCCAGCAGCCAAGATCCGTCAGGGGGCACGCCCCAGCATTTT. Its protein product is CASSQDPSGGTPQHF. V usage is TRBV4-1 and J usage is TRBJ1-5; 8 positions match TRBD1. Trimming cost V 0 bases and J 9 bases; bases outside gene matches: 7. This CDR3 comprises 15 residues. The V gene's germline CDR1 is MGHRA and CDR2 YSYEKL.